The source of this T cell receptor (beta chain) is a study of blood T cells in healthy people across ages. General observations from the study: Long-lived donors exceeded aged donors in naive CD4+ cells and diversity.

Caucasian individuals from Russia who were healthy and aged roughly 6 to 90 acted as donors. For the second PCR, which ran for about 6 to 11 cycles, a sample-barcoded 5' primer and a J-beta primer mix were used. TCRdb redid the calling of the 5' RACE reads with MiXCR, one entry per CDR3 protein. Of more than 1,000,000 distinct CDR3 sequences in the sample, 20% to 25% were seen once. The CDR3 extends over 14 amino acids. The germline gives CDR1 SGHDT, CDR2 YYEEEE. V was clipped by 2 bases and J by 5 bases, with 10 bases between them. Points on this clonotype: No antigen is known for it.

A further study also used this sample, focusing on T cells of mothers and their children. That paper states: Study donors consisted of a few healthy Caucasian mothers and their six children. With the M1S primer of the second PCR, sample barcodes and 2-4 random nucleotides were added.

The TCR sequence derives from a girl aged 2 to 9 in good health. The chain joins TRBV5-6 to TRBJ2-2, with D perhaps matching TRBD2 (7 bases). Sequenced sample: blood. In nucleotides, the CDR3 is TGTGCCAGCAGCTTCGGGGGGCCAACCGGGGAGCTGTTTTTT. Its protein product is CASSFGGPTGELFF.